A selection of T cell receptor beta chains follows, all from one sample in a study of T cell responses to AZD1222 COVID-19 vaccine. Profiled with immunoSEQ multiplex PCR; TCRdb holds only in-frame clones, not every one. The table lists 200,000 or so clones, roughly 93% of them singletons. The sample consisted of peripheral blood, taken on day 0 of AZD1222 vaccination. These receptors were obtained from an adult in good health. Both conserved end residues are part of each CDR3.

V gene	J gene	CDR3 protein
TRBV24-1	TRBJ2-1	CATSAWNEQFF
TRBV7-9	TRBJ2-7	CASSLRWGDSYEQYF
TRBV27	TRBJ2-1	CASSFRRDKGNEQFF
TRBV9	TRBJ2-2	CASSVGGSTGELFF
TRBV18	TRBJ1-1	CASSPKEGQGSEAFF
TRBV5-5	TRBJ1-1	CASREWAMNTEAFF
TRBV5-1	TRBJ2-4	CASSRSRDLLAKNIQYF
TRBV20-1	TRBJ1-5	CSASLGDRLDNQPQHF
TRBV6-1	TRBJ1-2	CASSEVRVGGYTF
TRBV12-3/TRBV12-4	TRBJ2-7	CASSPSPYEQYF
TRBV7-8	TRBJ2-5	CASSSAGQGQETQYF
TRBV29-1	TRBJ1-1	CSVDPGYTEAFF
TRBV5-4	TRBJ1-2	CASSSSPRATNYGYTF
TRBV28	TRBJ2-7	CASSLRGGGSSYEQYF
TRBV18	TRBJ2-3	CASSPGPGGDTQYF
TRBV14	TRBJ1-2	CASSQDRTGRDGYTF
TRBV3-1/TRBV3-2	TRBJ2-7	CASSQVPGSYSYEQYF
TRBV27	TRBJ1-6	CASSLRAEGSPLHF
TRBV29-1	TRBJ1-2	CSVEGGTNYGYTF
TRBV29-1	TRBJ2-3	CSVRSTIPGDTQYF
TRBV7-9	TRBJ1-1	CASSSEGNTEAFF
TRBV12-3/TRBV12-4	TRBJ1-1	CASSPGIEAFF
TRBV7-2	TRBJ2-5	CASSQTGFETQYF
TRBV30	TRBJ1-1	CAWNAGPMNTEAFF
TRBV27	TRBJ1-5	CASRPGTGRAVQPQHF
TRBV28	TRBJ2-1	CASSLSIPPHEQFF
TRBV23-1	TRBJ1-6	CASSQQGKFNSPLHF
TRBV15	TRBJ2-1	CATSRDGMKIQFF
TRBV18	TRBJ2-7	CASSPLGLAGAGEQYF
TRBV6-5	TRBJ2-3	CASSYLAGGADTQYF
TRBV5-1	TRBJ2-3	CASSPRMEDTQYF
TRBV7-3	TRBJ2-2	CASSLGRNTGELFF
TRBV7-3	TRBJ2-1	CASSPRGTSGRVHYNEQFF
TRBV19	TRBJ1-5	CASSMGREYQPQHF
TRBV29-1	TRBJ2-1	CSVVGYNEQFF
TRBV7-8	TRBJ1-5	CASSPRARVDSNQPQHF
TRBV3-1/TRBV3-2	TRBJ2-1	CASSQEGSGFSYNEQFF
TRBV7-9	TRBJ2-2	CASSFAGFGSGELFF
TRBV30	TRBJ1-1	CAWSVRTNTEAFF
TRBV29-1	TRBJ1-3	CSVEEGQGAGNTIYF
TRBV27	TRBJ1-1	CASSQRQGSTEAFF
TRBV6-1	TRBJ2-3	CASSEGVGTADTQYF
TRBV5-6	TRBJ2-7	CASSLTGGENEQYF
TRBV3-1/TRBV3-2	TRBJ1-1	CASSQNRQDRHTEAFF
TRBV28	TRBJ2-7	CASSHNGERERSYEQYF
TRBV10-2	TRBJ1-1	CASKNIVTGVTEAFF
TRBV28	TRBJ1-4	CASSLGTRNNEKLFF
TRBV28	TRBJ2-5	CASSLVTGLAGEYQETQYF
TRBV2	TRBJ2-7	CASKIDRASYEQYF
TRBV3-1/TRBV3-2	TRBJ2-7	CASSQARQGSTRSYEQYF
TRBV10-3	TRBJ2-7	CAPSPGVKYEQYF
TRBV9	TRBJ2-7	CASSVDTGSFSYEQYF
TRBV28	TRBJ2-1	CASSLPGQGAQNEQFF
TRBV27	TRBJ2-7	CASSLTGGTGSYEQYF
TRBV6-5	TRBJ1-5	CASRTGSSNQPQHF
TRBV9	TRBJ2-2	CASSSLNWATDTGELFF
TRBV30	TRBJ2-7	CAWSVSPGGHEQYF
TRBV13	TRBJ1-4	CASSLGGTNEKLFF
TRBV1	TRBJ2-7	CTSSQDLGTGVHEQYF